The 2 T cell receptor beta chains reported below all come from one sample, sequenced in a study of blood T cell repertoires in COVID-19. Measured with immunoSEQ multiplex PCR; TCRdb has only the in-frame clones, and not every one. The data hold 45,000 to 60,000 clones, with 82% observed a single time. Sample: peripheral blood. The origin of the receptors is a human donor with acute or convalescent COVID-19. The donor label of this sample is uncertain.

The rearrangement uses TRBV20-1 and TRBJ2-3; no firm D call. Trimming took off 1 base at V and 7 bases at J, with 6 bases between the two ends. CDR1 and CDR2 (germline): DFQATT, SNEGSKA (reference sequence). This CDR3 comprises 11 residues. CDR3 amino acids: CSARGAHTQYF. The CDR3 coding sequence is TGCAGTGCTAGAGGGGCGCATACGCAGTATTTT.

This sequence joins TRBV28 and TRBJ2-1; 11 bases fit TRBD1. The CDR3 extends over 17 amino acids. V was pared by 5 bases and J by 0 bases, with 6 bases of the junction left unmatched. The germline V gene encodes CDR1 MDHEN and CDR2 SYDVKM. The CDR3 DNA sequence: TGTGCCAGCAGTACTGCTGGGACAGGGGGCTCCTACAATGAGCAGTTCTTC. This encodes CASSTAGTGGSYNEQFF.